A single sample is the source of the 2 T cell receptor beta chains below, sequenced in a study of identical twins' blood T cells. TCRdb reprocessed the 5' RACE reads via MiXCR and lists one record per CDR3 protein. The sample yields roughly 340,000 distinct CDR3 sequences, 28% seen once. Sequenced material: PBMCs. These receptor sequences come from a woman aged 18 to 55 in good health.

The V call is TRBV6-5, the J call TRBJ1-2, with 7 bases that match TRBD1. This CDR3 contains 12 residues. The V and J ends lost 5 bases and 6 bases, in that order; junction bases with no gene match: 3. Germline loops: CDR1 MNHEY, CDR2 SVGAGI. The CDR3 region is CASSQQGHGYTF. In nucleotides, the CDR3 is TGTGCCAGCAGTCAACAGGGGCATGGCTACACCTTC.

This clonotype was seen more than once but under ten times. CDR3 DNA sequence: TGTGCCAGCAGTGACAGGGGTCGCGGGGCTGGAAACACCATATATTTT. It codes for CASSDRGRGAGNTIYF. The chain employs TRBV6-6 and TRBJ1-3, with 8 bases aligning to TRBD1. Germline V gene data show CDR1 as MNHNY and CDR2 as SVGAGI (reference sequence). The CDR3 covers 16 residues. Trimming cost V 5 bases and J 2 bases; bases outside gene matches: 8.